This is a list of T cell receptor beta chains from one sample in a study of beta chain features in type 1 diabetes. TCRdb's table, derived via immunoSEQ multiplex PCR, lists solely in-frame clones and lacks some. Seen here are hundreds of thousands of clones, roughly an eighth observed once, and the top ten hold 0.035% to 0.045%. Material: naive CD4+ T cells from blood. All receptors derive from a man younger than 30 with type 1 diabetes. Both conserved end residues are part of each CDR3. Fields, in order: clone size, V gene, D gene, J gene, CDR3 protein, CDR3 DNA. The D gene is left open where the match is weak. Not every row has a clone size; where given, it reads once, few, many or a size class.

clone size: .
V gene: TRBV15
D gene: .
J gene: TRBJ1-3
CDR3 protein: CATSDTDRMSGNTIYF
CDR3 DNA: TGTGCCACCAGCGACACGGACAGAATGTCTGGAAACACCATATATTTT

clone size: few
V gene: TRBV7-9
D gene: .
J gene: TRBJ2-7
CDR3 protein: CASSLVIRGYEQYF
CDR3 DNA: TGTGCCAGCAGCTTAGTTATTCGAGGTTACGAGCAGTACTTC

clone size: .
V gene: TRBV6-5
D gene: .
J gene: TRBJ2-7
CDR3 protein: CASSLERSSYEQYF
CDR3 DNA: TGTGCCAGCAGTTTAGAGCGGTCTTCCTACGAGCAGTACTTC

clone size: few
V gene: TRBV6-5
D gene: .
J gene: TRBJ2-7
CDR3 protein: CASSYSAGKLSYEQYF
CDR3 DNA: TGTGCCAGCAGTTACTCCGCAGGGAAGCTCTCCTACGAGCAGTACTTC

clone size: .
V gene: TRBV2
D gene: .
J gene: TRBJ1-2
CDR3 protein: CASSETGTILYGYTF
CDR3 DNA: TGTGCCAGCAGTGAAACCGGGACAATTCTCTATGGCTACACCTTC

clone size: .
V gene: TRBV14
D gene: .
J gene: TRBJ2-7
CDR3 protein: CASSQGELQRRYF
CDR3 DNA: TGTGCCAGCAGCCAAGGTGAACTCCAAAGGAGGTACTTC

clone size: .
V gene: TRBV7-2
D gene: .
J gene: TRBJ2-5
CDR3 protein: CASSFTSAPVQYF
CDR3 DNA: TGTGCCAGCAGCTTTACCAGTGCCCCCGTCCAGTACTTC

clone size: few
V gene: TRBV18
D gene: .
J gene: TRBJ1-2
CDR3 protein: CASSPGVGPGNGYTF
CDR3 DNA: TGTGCCAGCTCACCCGGTGTTGGTCCAGGGAATGGCTACACCTTC

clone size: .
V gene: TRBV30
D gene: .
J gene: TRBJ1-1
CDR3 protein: CAWETGVNTEAFF
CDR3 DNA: TGTGCCTGGGAGACAGGAGTGAACACTGAAGCTTTCTTT

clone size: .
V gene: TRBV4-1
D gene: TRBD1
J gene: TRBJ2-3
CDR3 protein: CASSQETGGNTDTQYF
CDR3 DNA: TGCGCCAGCAGCCAAGAGACAGGGGGAAACACAGATACGCAGTATTTT

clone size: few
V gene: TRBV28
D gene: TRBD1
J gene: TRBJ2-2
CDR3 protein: CATVQGDRDTGELFF
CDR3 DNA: TGTGCCACCGTCCAAGGGGACAGAGACACCGGGGAGCTGTTTTTT

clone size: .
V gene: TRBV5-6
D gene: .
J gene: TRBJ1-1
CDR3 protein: CASSLEGFGNTEAFF
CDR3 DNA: TGTGCCAGCAGCTTGGAAGGTTTCGGGAACACTGAAGCTTTCTTT

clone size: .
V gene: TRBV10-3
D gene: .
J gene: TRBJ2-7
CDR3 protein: CAISESLNYEQYF
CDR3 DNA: TGTGCCATCAGTGAGTCGCTTAACTACGAGCAGTACTTC

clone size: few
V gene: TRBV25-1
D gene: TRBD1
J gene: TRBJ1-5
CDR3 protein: CASSGPPGQAPIKPQHF
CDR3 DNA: TGTGCCAGCAGTGGCCCCCCGGGACAGGCCCCCATCAAGCCCCAGCATTTT

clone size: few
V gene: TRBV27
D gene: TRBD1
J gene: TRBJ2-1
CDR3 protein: CASRRTGNNEQFF
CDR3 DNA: TGTGCCAGCCGCCGGACAGGGAACAATGAGCAGTTCTTC

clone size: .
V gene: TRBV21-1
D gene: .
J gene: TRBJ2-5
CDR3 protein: CASPKGRAKETQYF
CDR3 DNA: TGTGCCAGCCCCAAAGGGAGGGCTAAAGAGACCCAGTACTTC

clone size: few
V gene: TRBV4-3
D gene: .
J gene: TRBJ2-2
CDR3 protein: CASSQPPDGSNTGELFF
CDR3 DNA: TGCGCCAGCAGCCAACCCCCGGACGGTTCGAACACCGGGGAGCTGTTTTTT

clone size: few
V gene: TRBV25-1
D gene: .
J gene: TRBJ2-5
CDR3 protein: CASSGWARQETQYF
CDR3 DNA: TGTGCCAGCAGTGGGTGGGCTCGCCAAGAGACCCAGTACTTC

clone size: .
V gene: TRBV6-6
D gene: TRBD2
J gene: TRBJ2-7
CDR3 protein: CASSYSKSSGSYEQYF
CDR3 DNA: TGTGCCAGCAGTTACTCGAAGTCTAGCGGGAGTTACGAGCAGTACTTC

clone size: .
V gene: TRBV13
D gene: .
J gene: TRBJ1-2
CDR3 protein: CASSLDGIGYTF
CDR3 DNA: TGTGCCAGCAGCTTAGACGGGATTGGCTACACCTTC

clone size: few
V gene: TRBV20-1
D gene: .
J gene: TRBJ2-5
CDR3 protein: CSASPNRTQYF
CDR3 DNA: TGCAGTGCTAGTCCTAATCGGACCCAGTACTTC

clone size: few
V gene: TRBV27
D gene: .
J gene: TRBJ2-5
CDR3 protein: CASVEHEETQYF
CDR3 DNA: TGTGCCAGCGTGGAGCACGAAGAGACCCAGTACTTC

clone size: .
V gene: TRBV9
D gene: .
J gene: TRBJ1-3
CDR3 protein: CASSVGRRNTIYF
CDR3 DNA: TGTGCCAGCAGCGTAGGCCGCAGAAACACCATATATTTT

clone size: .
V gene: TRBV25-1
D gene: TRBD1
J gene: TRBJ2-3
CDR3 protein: CASSEYLGTGGTDTQYF
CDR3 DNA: TGTGCCAGCAGTGAATATCTTGGGACAGGGGGAACAGATACGCAGTATTTT

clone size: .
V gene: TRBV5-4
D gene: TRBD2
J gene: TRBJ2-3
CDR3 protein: CASSSSTSRRAVNTQYF
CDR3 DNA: TGTGCCAGCAGCTCCTCGACTAGCAGGAGGGCCGTGAATACGCAGTATTTT

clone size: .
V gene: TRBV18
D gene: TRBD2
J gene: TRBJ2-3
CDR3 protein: CASYPGLAVRDTQYF
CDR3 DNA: TGTGCCAGCTACCCGGGACTAGCGGTCCGAGATACGCAGTATTTT

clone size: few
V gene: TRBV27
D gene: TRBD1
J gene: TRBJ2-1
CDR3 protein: CASSYRQGYNEQFF
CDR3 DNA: TGTGCCAGCAGCTACCGACAGGGATACAATGAGCAGTTCTTC

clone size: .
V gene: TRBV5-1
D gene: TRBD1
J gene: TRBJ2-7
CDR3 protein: CASRTGTGGHEQYF
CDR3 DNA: TGCGCCAGCAGAACCGGGACAGGGGGCCACGAGCAGTACTTC

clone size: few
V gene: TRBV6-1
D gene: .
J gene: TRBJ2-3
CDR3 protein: CASSEARGSSTDTQYF
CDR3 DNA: TGTGCCAGCAGTGAAGCGCGAGGGTCTAGCACAGATACGCAGTATTTT

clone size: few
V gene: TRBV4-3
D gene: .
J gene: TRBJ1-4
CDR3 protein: CASSQGGQGSEKLFF
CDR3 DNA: TGCGCCAGCAGCCAAGGGGGGCAGGGGAGTGAAAAACTGTTTTTT

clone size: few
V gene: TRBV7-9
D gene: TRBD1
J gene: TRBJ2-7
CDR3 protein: CASSLSDRVGSYEQYF
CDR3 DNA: TGTGCCAGCAGCTTGTCGGACAGGGTCGGCTCCTACGAGCAGTACTTC

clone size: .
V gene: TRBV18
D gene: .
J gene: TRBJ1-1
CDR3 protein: CASSPLDGAFF
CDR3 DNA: TGTGCCAGCTCACCACTCGACGGTGCTTTCTTT

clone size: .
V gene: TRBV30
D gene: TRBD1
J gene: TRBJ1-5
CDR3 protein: CAWSPTGGRDQPQHF
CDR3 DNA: TGTGCCTGGAGTCCGACAGGGGGCCGGGATCAGCCCCAGCATTTT

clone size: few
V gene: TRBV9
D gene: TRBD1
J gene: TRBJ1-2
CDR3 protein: CASSVMGTGRVGYTF
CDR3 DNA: TGTGCCAGCAGCGTAATGGGGACAGGGAGAGTAGGCTACACCTTC

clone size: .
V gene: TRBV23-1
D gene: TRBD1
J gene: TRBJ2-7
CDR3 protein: CASSRTGTDLYEQYF
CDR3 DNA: TGCGCCAGCAGTAGGACCGGGACAGACCTATACGAGCAGTACTTC

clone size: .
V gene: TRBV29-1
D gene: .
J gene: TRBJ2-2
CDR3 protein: CSAQWAGSTGELFF
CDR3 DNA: TGCAGCGCCCAGTGGGCGGGGAGCACCGGGGAGCTGTTTTTT